Described below is a single TCR beta chain sequence and its context. Its antigen specificity is not known. No much larger clone is present one base from it, and per-base qualities are unavailable. These data come from a study of Ad26.COV2.S vaccination and SARS-CoV-2 variants (dated by TCRdb to about 2021). About the study as a whole: Donors in the vaccine arm were drawn from COV1001, a phase I-IIa trial of Ad26.COV2.S in healthy adults that was multicentre, randomized, double-blind and placebo-controlled. Ad26.COV2.S was given intramuscularly at 5x10^10 or 1x10^11 viral particles, as a single shot or as two shots 56 days apart. TCRbeta repertoire sequencing was used to assess the specificity and breadth of SARS-CoV-2-reactive T cell receptors after Ad26.COV2.S vaccination. A total of around 32 samples were included in the TCR-sequenced set, comprising roughly 20 Ad26.COV2.S vaccine recipients, 5 placebo recipients and 8 SARS-CoV-2 convalescent individuals. Trial participants were randomized into five groups of five, in which low-dose or high-dose Ad26.COV2.S was given once or twice, or placebo was given on both occasions. Blinding of investigators to trial group allocation was maintained during experiments and outcome assessment.

What the study reported, not specific to this receptor: Higher spike-specific TCR breadth was observed in Ad26.COV2.S recipients than in placebo recipients (P = 0.0014). After vaccination, substantial breadth of spike-specific CD8+ and CD4+ T cell responses was reported. The study lacked the statistical power to compare responses across vaccine doses or regimens. The authors noted that total T cell responses may have been underestimated by the TCR breadth and depth analyses. Vaccine and placebo recipients had similar non-spike TCR breadth, a finding consistent with the vaccine containing only spike.

The meaning of the sample's treatment or condition label: roughly 19 received Ad26.COV2.S at low or high dose, single or two shots; about 5 received placebo; per-sample allocation not given. Repertoires of vaccine and placebo recipients were sequenced from samples taken on day 63 after the first injection. In Cohort 1b, 20 to 25 adults aged 18-55 years were enrolled at a single site in Boston, USA, between 29 July and 7 August 2020. Ad26.COV2.S was a replication-incompetent adenovirus type 26 vector expressing a prefusion-stabilized SARS-CoV-2 spike protein from the original Wuhan strain. TCRbeta CDR3 regions were sequenced with the immunoSEQ Assay. After extraction, genomic DNA underwent amplification by bias-controlled multiplex PCR, followed by high-throughput sequencing. The source study handled its data this way. To quantify the absolute abundance of every unique TCRbeta CDR3 region, sequences were collapsed and filtered. T cell fraction was estimated by normalization of TCRbeta template counts to usable DNA, with usable DNA being measured through amplification of reference genes present in all nucleated cells. Repertoire TCRs were annotated as SARS-CoV-2-specific when V gene, CDR3 amino acid sequence and J gene were exactly matched to a known reactive TCR set. The reference SARS-CoV-2 TCR set was obtained from MIRA and was filtered for enrichment in COVID-19-positive ImmuneCODE repertoires, whereby public or cross-reactive TCRs were removed. Using the MIRA antigens, annotated TCRs were further analysed by specific ORF or by position within an ORF. Breadth was defined as the number of annotated unique rearrangements divided by the total number of unique productive rearrangements, and depth was defined as the summed frequency of the annotated unique rearrangements. Two-sided Wilcoxon rank-sum tests were used to compare TCR breadth between groups. Here the immuneACCESS table is served through TCRdb, limited to in-frame sequences with V and J called. Missing clones are a known gap in these copies; in checked studies unresolved V genes cover under half, and the rest lacks a known reason. The D gene and trimming were derived from the DNA, and the V and J assignments and clone size from that table. The sample contains about 350,000 clones, about 85% of them found a single time. Roughly 3.5% of the sample lies in the top ten.

The clonotype comes from a person between 18 and 59 years old who received the Ad26.COV2.S COVID-19 vaccine or a placebo. Sequencing used peripheral blood, obtained in a trial of Ad26.COV2.S vaccine versus placebo.

The CDR3 protein: CASSLKTEAFF. In nucleotides, the sequence is TGTGCCAGCAGTTTAAAAACTGAAGCTTTCTTT. This sequence uses TRBV12-3 or TRBV12-4 and TRBJ1-1; the D gene remains uncertain. Including cysteine and phenylalanine, the CDR3 has 11 amino acids. Solely the CDR3 DNA is kept, with 33 bases framed from the first base. A distance of 3 bases separates the germline ends of V and J, which lose 2 bases and 5 bases respectively.